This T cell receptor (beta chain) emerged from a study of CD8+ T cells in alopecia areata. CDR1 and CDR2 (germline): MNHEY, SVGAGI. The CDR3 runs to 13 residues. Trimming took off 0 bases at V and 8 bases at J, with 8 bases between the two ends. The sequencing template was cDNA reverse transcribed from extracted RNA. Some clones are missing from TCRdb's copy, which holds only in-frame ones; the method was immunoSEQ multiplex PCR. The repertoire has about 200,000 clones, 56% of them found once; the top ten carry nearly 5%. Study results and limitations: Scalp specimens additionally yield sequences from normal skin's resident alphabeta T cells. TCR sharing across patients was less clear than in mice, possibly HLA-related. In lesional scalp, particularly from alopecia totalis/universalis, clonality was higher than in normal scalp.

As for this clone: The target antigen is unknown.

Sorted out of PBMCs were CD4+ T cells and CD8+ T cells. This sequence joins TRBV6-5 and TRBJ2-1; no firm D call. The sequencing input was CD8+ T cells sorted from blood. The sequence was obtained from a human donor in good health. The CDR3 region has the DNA TGTGCCAGCAGTTACTCGTCTTCCTATGAGCAGTTCTTC. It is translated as CASSYSSSYEQFF.